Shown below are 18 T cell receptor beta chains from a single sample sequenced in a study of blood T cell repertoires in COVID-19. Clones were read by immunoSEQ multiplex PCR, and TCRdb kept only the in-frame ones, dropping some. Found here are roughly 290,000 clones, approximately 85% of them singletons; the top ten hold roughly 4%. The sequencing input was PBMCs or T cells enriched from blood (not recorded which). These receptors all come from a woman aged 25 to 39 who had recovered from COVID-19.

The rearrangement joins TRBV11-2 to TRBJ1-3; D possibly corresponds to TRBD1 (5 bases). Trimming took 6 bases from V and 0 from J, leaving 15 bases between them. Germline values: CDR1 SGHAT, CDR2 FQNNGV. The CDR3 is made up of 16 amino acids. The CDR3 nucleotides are TGTGCCAGCAGAATATGGGGGGGGATCTCTGGAAACACCATATATTTT. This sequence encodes CASRIWGGISGNTIYF. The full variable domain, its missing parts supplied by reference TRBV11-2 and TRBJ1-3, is EAGVAQSPRYKIIEKRQSVAFWCNPISGHATLYWYQQILGQGPKLLIQFQNNGVVDDSQLPKDRFSAERLKGVDSTLKIQPAKLEDSAVYLCASRIWGGISGNTIYFGEGSWLTVV.

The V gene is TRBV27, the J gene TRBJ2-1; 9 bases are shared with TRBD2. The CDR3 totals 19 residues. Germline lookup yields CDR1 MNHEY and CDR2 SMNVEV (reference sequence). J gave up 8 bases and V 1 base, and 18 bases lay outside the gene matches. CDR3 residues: CASSLWLGRAGGLGDEQFF. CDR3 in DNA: TGTGCCAGCAGTTTATGGCTGGGTAGAGCGGGAGGACTCGGGGATGAGCAGTTCTTC.

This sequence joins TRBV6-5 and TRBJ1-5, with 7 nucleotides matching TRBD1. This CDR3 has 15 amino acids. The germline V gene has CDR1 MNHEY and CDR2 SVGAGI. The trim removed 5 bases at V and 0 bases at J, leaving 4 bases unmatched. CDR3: CASSRQGPSNQPQHF. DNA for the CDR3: TGTGCCAGCAGTCGACAGGGACCTAGCAATCAGCCCCAGCATTTT.

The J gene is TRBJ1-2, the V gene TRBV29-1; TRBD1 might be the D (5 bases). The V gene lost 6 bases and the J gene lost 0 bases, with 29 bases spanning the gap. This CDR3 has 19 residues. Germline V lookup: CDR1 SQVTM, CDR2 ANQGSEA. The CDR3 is CSVISHRGGSRATNYGYTF. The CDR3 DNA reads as TGCAGCGTCATAAGCCATCGCGGGGGAAGTAGGGCAACTAACTATGGCTACACCTTC.

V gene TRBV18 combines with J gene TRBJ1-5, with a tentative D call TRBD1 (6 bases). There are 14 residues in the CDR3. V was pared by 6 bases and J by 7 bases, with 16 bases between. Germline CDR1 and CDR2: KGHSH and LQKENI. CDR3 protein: CASSYYRDRQPQHF. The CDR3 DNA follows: TGTGCCAGCTCGTACTACAGGGATCGGCAGCCCCAGCATTTT.

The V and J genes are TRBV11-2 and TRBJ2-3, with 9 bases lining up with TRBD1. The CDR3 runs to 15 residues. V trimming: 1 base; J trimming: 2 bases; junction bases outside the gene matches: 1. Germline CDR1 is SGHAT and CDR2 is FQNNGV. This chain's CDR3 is CASSLGTGVTDTQYF. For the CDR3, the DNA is TGTGCCAGCAGCTTAGGGACAGGGGTCACAGATACGCAGTATTTT. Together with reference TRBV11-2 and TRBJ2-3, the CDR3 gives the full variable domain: EAGVAQSPRYKIIEKRQSVAFWCNPISGHATLYWYQQILGQGPKLLIQFQNNGVVDDSQLPKDRFSAERLKGVDSTLKIQPAKLEDSAVYLCASSLGTGVTDTQYFGPGTRLTVL.

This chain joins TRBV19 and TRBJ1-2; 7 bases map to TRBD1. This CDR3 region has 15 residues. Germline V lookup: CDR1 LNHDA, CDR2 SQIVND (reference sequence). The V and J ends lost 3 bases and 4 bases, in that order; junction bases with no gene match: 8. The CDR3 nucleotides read TGTGCCAGTAGTATCGGGACAGCCGACCTCTATGGCTACACCTTC. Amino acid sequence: CASSIGTADLYGYTF.

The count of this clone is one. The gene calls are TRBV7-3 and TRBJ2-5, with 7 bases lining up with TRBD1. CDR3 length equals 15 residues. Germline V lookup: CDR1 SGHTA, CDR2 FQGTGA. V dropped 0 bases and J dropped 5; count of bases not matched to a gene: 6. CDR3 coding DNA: TGTGCCAGCAGCTTAACCGGGACAGCCTGGGAGACCCAGTACTTC. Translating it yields CASSLTGTAWETQYF.

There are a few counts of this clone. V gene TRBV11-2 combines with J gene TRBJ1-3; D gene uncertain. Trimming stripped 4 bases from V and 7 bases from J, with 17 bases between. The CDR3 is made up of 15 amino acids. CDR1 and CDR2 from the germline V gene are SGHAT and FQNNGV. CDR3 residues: CASSSPGSIGNTIYF. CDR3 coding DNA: TGTGCCAGCAGCTCACCCGGGTCCATTGGGAACACCATATATTTT. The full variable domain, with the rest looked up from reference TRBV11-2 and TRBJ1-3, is EAGVAQSPRYKIIEKRQSVAFWCNPISGHATLYWYQQILGQGPKLLIQFQNNGVVDDSQLPKDRFSAERLKGVDSTLKIQPAKLEDSAVYLCASSSPGSIGNTIYFGEGSWLTVV.

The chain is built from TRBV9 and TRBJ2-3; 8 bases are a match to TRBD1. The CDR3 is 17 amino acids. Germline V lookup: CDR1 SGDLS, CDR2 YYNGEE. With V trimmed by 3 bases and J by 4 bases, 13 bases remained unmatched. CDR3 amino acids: CASSADWGQVGADTQYF. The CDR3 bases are TGTGCCAGCAGCGCCGACTGGGGACAGGTCGGGGCAGATACGCAGTATTTT.

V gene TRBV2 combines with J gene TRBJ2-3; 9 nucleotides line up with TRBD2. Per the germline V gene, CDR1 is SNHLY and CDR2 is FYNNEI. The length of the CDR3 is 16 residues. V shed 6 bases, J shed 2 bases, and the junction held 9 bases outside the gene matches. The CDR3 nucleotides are TGTGCCAGCAGGAGGGGGGCTAGCGGGGTCACAGATACGCAGTATTTT. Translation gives CASRRGASGVTDTQYF. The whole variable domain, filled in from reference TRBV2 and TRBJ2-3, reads EPEVTQTPSHQVTQMGQEVILRCVPISNHLYFYWYRQILGQKVEFLVSFYNNEISEKSEIFDDQFSVERPDGSNFTLKIRSTKLEDSAMYFCASRRGASGVTDTQYFGPGTRLTVL.

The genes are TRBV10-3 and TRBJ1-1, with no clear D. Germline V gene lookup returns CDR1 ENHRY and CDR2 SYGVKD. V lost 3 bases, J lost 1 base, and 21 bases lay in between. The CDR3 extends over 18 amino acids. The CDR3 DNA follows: TGTGCCATCAGTGAAAGATCAGGCTTCACCGCCCCGAACACTGAAGCTTTCTTT. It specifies CAISERSGFTAPNTEAFF.

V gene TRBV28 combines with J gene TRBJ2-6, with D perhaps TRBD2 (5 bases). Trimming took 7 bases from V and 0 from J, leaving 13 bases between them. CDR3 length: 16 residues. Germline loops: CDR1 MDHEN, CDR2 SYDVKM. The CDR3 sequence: CASNRSGFSGANVLTF. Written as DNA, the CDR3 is TGTGCCAGCAATAGGTCGGGGTTCTCTGGGGCCAACGTCCTGACTTTC.

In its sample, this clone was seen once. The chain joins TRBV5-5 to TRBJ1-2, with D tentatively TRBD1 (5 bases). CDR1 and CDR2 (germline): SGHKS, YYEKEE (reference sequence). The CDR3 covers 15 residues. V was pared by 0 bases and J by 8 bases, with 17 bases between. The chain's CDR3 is CASSLGPGPSGGYTF. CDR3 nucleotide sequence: TGTGCCAGCAGCTTGGGGCCGGGTCCCTCAGGGGGCTACACCTTC.

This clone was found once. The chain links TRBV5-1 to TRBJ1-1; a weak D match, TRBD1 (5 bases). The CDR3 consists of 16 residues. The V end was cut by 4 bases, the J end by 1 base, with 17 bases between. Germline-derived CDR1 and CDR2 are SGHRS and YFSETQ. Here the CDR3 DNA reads TGCGCCAGCAGCCGGGAGGCGACCAGGGCGAACACTGAAGCTTTCTTT. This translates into CASSREATRANTEAFF.

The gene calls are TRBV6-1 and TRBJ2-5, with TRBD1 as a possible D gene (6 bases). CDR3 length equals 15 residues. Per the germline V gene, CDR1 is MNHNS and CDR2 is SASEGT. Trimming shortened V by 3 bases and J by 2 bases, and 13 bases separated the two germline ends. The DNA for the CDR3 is TGTGCCAGCAGTGACGACAGGAACGTACAAGAGACCCAGTACTTC. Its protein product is CASSDDRNVQETQYF.

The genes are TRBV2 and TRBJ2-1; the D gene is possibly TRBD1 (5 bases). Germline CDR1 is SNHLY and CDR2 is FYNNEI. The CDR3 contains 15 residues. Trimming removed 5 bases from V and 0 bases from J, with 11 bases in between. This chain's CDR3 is CASSSQESSYNEQFF. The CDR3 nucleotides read TGTGCCAGCAGTTCACAGGAGAGCTCCTACAATGAGCAGTTCTTC.

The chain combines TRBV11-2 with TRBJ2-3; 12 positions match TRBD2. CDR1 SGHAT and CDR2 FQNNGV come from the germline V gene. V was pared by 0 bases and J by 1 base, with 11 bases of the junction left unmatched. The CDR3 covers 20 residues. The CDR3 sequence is CASSLDYRLAGGLGTDTQYF. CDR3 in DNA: TGTGCCAGCAGCTTAGATTATCGGCTAGCGGGGGGGCTTGGCACAGATACGCAGTATTTT.